Presented here are 14 T cell receptor beta chains from one specimen sequenced in a study of early T cells in non-severe SARS-CoV-2 infection. TCRdb re-called the 5' RACE reads through MiXCR, storing one row per CDR3 protein. Of about 92,000 distinct CDR3 sequences in the sample, 13% to 15% were seen once. Sequenced: whole blood. The receptors were gathered from an adult who was a healthcare worker with PCR-confirmed SARS-CoV-2 infection or an uninfected control (not recorded which).

This clonotype was found a few times. The rearrangement links TRBV29-1 to TRBJ2-7; tentative D call: TRBD2 (5 bases). Germline V gene data show CDR1 as SQVTM and CDR2 as ANQGSEA. Trimming removed 6 bases from V and 2 bases from J, with 14 bases in between. The CDR3 length is 13 residues. The DNA for the CDR3 is TGCAGCGTCGCCCGGACTGGGACCTACGAGCAGTACTTC. Translating it yields CSVARTGTYEQYF.

This clonotype was picked up a small number of times. The rearrangement uses TRBV3-1 and TRBJ2-2, with TRBD2 matching 8 bases. This CDR3 comprises 14 residues. J gave up 6 bases and V 3 bases, and 3 bases lay outside the gene matches. Germline values: CDR1 LGHDT, CDR2 YNNKEL (reference sequence). CDR3 residues: CASSHSGSPGELFF. CDR3 coding DNA: TGTGCCAGCAGCCACAGCGGGAGTCCCGGGGAGCTGTTTTTT.

This clonotype was seen at least ten times. The rearrangement links TRBV28 to TRBJ2-7, with 9 positions matching TRBD1. Losses at the gene ends were 6 bases for V and 5 bases for J; bases not matched to a gene: 5. The CDR3 is made up of 13 amino acids. Germline-derived CDR1 and CDR2 are MDHEN and SYDVKM. CDR3 bases: TGTGCCAGCAGCTTACAGGGGGCGGACGAGCAGTACTTC. Translating gives CASSLQGADEQYF.

This clonotype was seen a few times. The rearrangement joins TRBV19 to TRBJ2-7; a weak D match, TRBD2 (6 bases). V lost 3 bases and J lost 6, with 9 bases in between. CDR1 LNHDA and CDR2 SQIVND come from the germline V gene (reference sequence). The CDR3 has 12 residues. CDR3 residues: CASSIPGGEQYF. The CDR3 DNA is TGTGCCAGTAGTATTCCCGGGGGCGAGCAGTACTTC.

The chain combines TRBV12-5 with TRBJ2-2; D remains ambiguous. The CDR3 extends over 14 amino acids. Germline V CDR1 and CDR2: LGHNT, FRNRAP. Trimming removed 6 bases at V and 0 bases at J, with 8 bases between. The CDR3 sequence is CASGGYANTGELFF. The CDR3, as DNA: TGTGCTAGTGGGGGATACGCGAACACCGGGGAGCTGTTTTTT.

This clonotype has just a few counts. This sequence joins TRBV18 and TRBJ1-2, with D possibly being TRBD1 (5 bases). Per the germline V gene, CDR1 is KGHSH and CDR2 is LQKENI. This CDR3 spans 16 amino acids. V was trimmed by 3 bases and J by 4 bases, leaving 18 bases between them. CDR3 nucleotide sequence: TGTGCCAGCTCACCCTTCACCATGGGGGAAAGCTATGGCTACACCTTC. This translates into CASSPFTMGESYGYTF.

The genes are TRBV20-1 and TRBJ2-7; no reliable D call. The germline V and J ends were trimmed by 0 bases and 7 bases, with 13 bases remaining between them. This CDR3 comprises 13 residues. The V gene's germline CDR1 is DFQATT and CDR2 SNEGSKA (reference sequence). Here the CDR3 DNA reads TGCAGTGCTAGAGATCAGAACCCCGCGGAGCAGTACTTC. Translation: CSARDQNPAEQYF.

This clonotype was seen more than once but under ten times. This sequence joins TRBV27 and TRBJ2-5; TRBD1 is a possible D gene (6 bases). The CDR3 is 14 amino acids. Germline V gene lookup returns CDR1 MNHEY and CDR2 SMNVEV (reference sequence). V gave up 3 bases and J gave up 4 bases, with 12 bases separating them. The CDR3 nucleotides are TGTGCCAGCAGTTTCCCTGGACAGCCAGAGACCCAGTACTTC. It yields the protein CASSFPGQPETQYF.

The chain employs TRBV10-1 and TRBJ2-1; TRBD2 matches at 16 bases. This CDR3 is 16 amino acids long. Germline V gene sequence: CDR1 WNHNN, CDR2 SYGVQD (reference sequence). The V gene end was trimmed by 10 bases and the J gene end by 4 bases; junction bases not matched to a gene: 7. The CDR3 is CATGTSGRGPYNEQFF. CDR3 DNA: TGCGCCACCGGGACTAGCGGGAGGGGACCTTACAATGAGCAGTTCTTC.

This clonotype has more than one count but fewer than ten. V and J are TRBV7-2 and TRBJ1-2, with 7 bases lining up with TRBD1. The V and J ends lost 5 bases and 7 bases, in that order; junction bases with no gene match: 13. CDR1 is SGHTA and CDR2 is FQGNSA in the germline V gene. The CDR3 totals 15 residues. This CDR3 is CASSPPRGGAGGYTF. The CDR3 DNA sequence: TGTGCCAGCAGCCCTCCTCGAGGGGGCGCAGGTGGCTACACCTTC.

This clonotype was observed a few times. This rearrangement joins TRBV27 to TRBJ2-5; D tentatively reads TRBD1 or TRBD2 (6 bases each). This CDR3 spans 15 amino acids. Germline V gene lookup returns CDR1 MNHEY and CDR2 SMNVEV (reference sequence). The V end was cut by 0 bases, the J end by 2 bases, with 10 bases between. CDR3 amino acids: CASSLSGGLQETQYF. CDR3 nucleotides: TGTGCCAGCAGTTTATCGGGGGGCTTACAAGAGACCCAGTACTTC.

The chain carries TRBV12-3 or TRBV12-4 and TRBJ2-1; 10 nucleotides match TRBD1. The CDR3 runs 15 residues. V lost 5 bases to trimming and J lost 2 bases; unmatched junction nucleotides: 3. CDR3 bases: TGTGCCAGCAGTCGACAGGGGGCTGCCTACAATGAGCAGTTCTTC. Its translation is CASSRQGAAYNEQFF.

This clonotype was recorded a few times. This chain uses TRBV5-1 with TRBJ2-4, with D maybe TRBD2 (5 bases). Germline V CDR1 and CDR2: SGHRS, YFSETQ. The CDR3 runs to 17 residues. The germline V and J ends were trimmed by 5 bases and 2 bases, with 20 bases remaining between them. The CDR3 loop reads CASRLGGVVETKNIQYF. The CDR3 nucleotides are TGCGCCAGCAGACTTGGAGGTGTGGTGGAAACCAAAAACATTCAGTACTTC. Drawing the rest from reference TRBV5-1 and TRBJ2-4, the complete variable domain is KAGVTQTPRYLIKTRGQQVTLSCSPISGHRSVSWYQQTPGQGLQFLFEYFSETQRNKGNFPGRFSGRQFSNSRSEMNVSTLELGDSALYLCASRLGGVVETKNIQYFGAGTRLSVL.

The chain is built from TRBV9 and TRBJ1-5; D call uncertain. CDR1 is SGDLS, CDR2 YYNGEE, per germline. This CDR3 is built from 15 residues. Trimming removed 3 bases from V and 5 bases from J, with 15 bases in between. As DNA, the CDR3 is TGTGCCAGCAGCGGTGGCCCCGGCCAAGATCAGCCCCAGCATTTT. This codes for CASSGGPGQDQPQHF. The entire variable domain, with the rest obtained from reference TRBV9 and TRBJ1-5, is as follows: DSGVTQTPKHLITATGQRVTLRCSPRSGDLSVYWYQQSLDQGLQFLIQYYNGEERAKGNILERFSAQQFPDLHSELNLSSLELGDSALYFCASSGGPGQDQPQHFGDGTRLSIL.